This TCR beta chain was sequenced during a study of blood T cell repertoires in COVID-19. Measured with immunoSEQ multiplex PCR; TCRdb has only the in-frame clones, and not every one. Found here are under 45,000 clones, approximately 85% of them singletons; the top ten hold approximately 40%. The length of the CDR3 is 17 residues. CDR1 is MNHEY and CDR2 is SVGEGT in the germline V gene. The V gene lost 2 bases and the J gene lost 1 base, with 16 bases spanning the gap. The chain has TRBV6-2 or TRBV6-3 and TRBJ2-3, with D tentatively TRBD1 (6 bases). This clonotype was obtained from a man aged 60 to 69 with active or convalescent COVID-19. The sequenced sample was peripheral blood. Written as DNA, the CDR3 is TGTGCCAGCAGTTACACCCTCACAGGGTCGGGCACAGATACGCAGTATTTT. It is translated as CASSYTLTGSGTDTQYF.